Described below is a single T cell receptor (beta chain) sequence and its context. As yet, its antigen is unknown. This specimen belongs to a study of T cells expressing NK-cell markers. Study at large: HCMV seropositivity characterized seven of the eight sequenced donors, and seronegativity one. Points from the study as a whole: More than 5 donors carried dominant NKG2C+ clonotypes that made up 1.0-7.0% of their CD8+ T cells.

The germline V gene has CDR1 SGHKS and CDR2 YYEKEE (reference sequence). This CDR3 spans 13 amino acids. For each CDR3 protein, TCRdb gives one entry from its re-call of the 5' RACE reads, without DNA. Seen in this sample are 140,000 to 150,000 distinct CDR3 sequences; the ten most common clones hold 9% to 15%. The clonotype was recovered from a man between 18 and 35 years old in good health. The chain joins TRBV5-5 to TRBJ2-7. Sequencing input: blood T cells: a sorted CD56 or NKG2C T cell subset, CD4+ or CD8+ T cells, or bulk PBMC T cells (not recorded which). This chain's CDR3 is CASSSTNLYEQYF.